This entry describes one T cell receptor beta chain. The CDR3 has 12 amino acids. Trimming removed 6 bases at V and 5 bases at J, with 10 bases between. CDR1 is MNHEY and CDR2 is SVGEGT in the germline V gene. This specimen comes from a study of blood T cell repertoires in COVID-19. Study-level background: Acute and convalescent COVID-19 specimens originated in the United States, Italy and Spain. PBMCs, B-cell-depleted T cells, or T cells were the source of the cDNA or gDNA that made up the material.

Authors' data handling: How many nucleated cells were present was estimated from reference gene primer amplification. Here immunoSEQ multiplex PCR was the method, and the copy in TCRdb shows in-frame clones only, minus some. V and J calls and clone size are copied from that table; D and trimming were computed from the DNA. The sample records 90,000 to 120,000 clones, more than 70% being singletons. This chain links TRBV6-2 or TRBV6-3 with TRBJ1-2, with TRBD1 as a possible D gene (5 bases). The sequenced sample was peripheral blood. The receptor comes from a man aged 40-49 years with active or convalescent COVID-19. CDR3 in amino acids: CASSPDRYGYTF. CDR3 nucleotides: TGTGCCAGCAGCCCAGACAGATATGGCTACACCTTC.